This is a list of T cell receptor beta chains from one sample in a study of cytomegalovirus exposure and HLA in healthy donors. The data were produced by immunoSEQ multiplex PCR, yet TCRdb's version contains in-frame clones alone and is incomplete. The sample has some 200,000 clones, about 59% seen once. Sequencing was carried out using PBMCs. Receptors were obtained from a man aged 35-49 years in good health and CMV-seronegative. The CDR3 runs from the conserved cysteine through the conserved F or W. The D gene is left open where the match is weak.

j_call,v_call,d_call,cdr3_nt,cdr3_aa
TRBJ2-4,TRBV2,-,TGTGCCAGCAGTGAAGCGCTTCTCGGCGGGGCGCGAAACATTCAGTACTTC,CASSEALLGGARNIQYF
TRBJ1-1,TRBV5-1,-,TGCGCCAGCAGCTTGGAGGGACATAAGAACACTGAAGCTTTCTTT,CASSLEGHKNTEAFF
TRBJ2-7,TRBV7-2,-,TGTGCCAGCAGTCTACAGAGCTCCTACGAGCAGTACTTC,CASSLQSSYEQYF
TRBJ2-1,TRBV5-1,-,TGCGCCAGCAGCTTGCGAGAAAATGAGCAGTTCTTC,CASSLRENEQFF
TRBJ2-7,TRBV4-3,TRBD2,TGCGCCAGCAGCCAGCTTAGCGGGAGAAGTTACGAGCAGTACTTC,CASSQLSGRSYEQYF
TRBJ1-5,TRBV4-1,-,TGCGCCAGCAGCCAAGAGGGGGGATTTAGCAATCAGCCCCAGCATTTT,CASSQEGGFSNQPQHF
TRBJ2-1,TRBV5-1,TRBD2,TGCGCCAGCAGCCCGTGGACTAGCGGGGGGACCAACAATGAGCAGTTCTTC,CASSPWTSGGTNNEQFF
TRBJ2-1,TRBV27,-,TGTGCCAGCGGAGGGACTGTCACCTACAATGAGCAGTTCTTC,CASGGTVTYNEQFF
TRBJ2-1,TRBV19,TRBD2,TGTGCCAGTCCCTTGACAGCGGGGAGGAGGAACAATGAGCAGTTCTTC,CASPLTAGRRNNEQFF
TRBJ2-2,TRBV6-5,-,TGTGCCAGCAGGCGCGCAGGGGCTTCCACCGGGGAGCTGTTTTTT,CASRRAGASTGELFF